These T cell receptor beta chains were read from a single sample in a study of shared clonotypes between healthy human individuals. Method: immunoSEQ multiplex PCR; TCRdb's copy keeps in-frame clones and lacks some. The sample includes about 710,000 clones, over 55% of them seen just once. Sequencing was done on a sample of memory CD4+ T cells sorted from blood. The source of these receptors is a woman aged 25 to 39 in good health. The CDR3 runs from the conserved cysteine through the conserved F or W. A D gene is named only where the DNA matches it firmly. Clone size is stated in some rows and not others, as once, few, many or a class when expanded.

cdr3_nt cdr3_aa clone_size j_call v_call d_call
TGTGCCAGTAGTACCGGACTCAACTCCTACGAGCAGTACTTC CASSTGLNSYEQYF NA TRBJ2-7 TRBV19 NA
TGTGCCAGCAGTGATCAGTTTCTAGCGGGCAATGAGCAGTTCTTC CASSDQFLAGNEQFF NA TRBJ2-1 TRBV2 TRBD2
TGTGCCAGCAGCTCCACGGGGGGGGAAATGAAGCAGTTCTTC CASSSTGGEMKQFF few TRBJ2-1 TRBV7-9 TRBD2
TGTGCCAGCAGTGATACAGGGAGTTATGGCTACACCTTC CASSDTGSYGYTF NA TRBJ1-2 TRBV27 NA
TGTGCCACCAGCAGAAGCCAGGGGCTAGGGGCCAACGTCCTGACTTTC CATSRSQGLGANVLTF NA TRBJ2-6 TRBV15 NA
TGTGCCAGCAGCCAAGGACGTACGAGGTCATCCGGGGAGCTGTTTTTT CASSQGRTRSSGELFF NA TRBJ2-2 TRBV2 NA
TGCACCAGCAATGGTTTTAGGGGTAGCGACGAGCAGTACTTC CTSNGFRGSDEQYF NA TRBJ2-7 TRBV5-1 NA
TGTGCCAGCAGCCCTCTTAGCACTGTCAACTATGGCTACACCTTC CASSPLSTVNYGYTF NA TRBJ1-2 TRBV7-9 NA
TGTGCCAGCGGGCTAGCGGGAGGCGAGACCCAGTACTTC CASGLAGGETQYF few TRBJ2-5 TRBV6-1 TRBD2
TGTGCCAGCAGGGACGAATCAGGGGGTCGACGGACTGAAGCTTTCTTT CASRDESGGRRTEAFF few TRBJ1-1 TRBV7-2 TRBD1
TGTGCCAGCAGCCGCCAGGGCGCTGAAGCTTTCTTT CASSRQGAEAFF NA TRBJ1-1 TRBV6-5 NA
TGTGCCAGCAGTTCCAGACAGGGAAGCACAGATACGCAGTATTTT CASSSRQGSTDTQYF NA TRBJ2-3 TRBV2 TRBD1
TGTGCCAGCAGCCCCAGCGGGGCACGCTCCTACGAGCAGTACTTC CASSPSGARSYEQYF NA TRBJ2-7 TRBV7-2 TRBD2
TGTGCCAGCTCACCACTTCAGGACAGGGGCCCTGGCTACACCTTC CASSPLQDRGPGYTF NA TRBJ1-2 TRBV18 TRBD1
TGTGCCAGCAGCCGAGGCGGAAGCTCCTACGAGCAGTACTTC CASSRGGSSYEQYF NA TRBJ2-7 TRBV7-3 NA
TGTGCCAGCTCACCCAACAACTATGGCTACACCTTC CASSPNNYGYTF NA TRBJ1-2 TRBV18 NA
TGTGCCAGCAGCCAAGGGGTCGAGGAAACTAGCGGTACAGATACGCAGTATTTT CASSQGVEETSGTDTQYF NA TRBJ2-3 TRBV4-2 TRBD2
TGCAGCGTTGACAGGGCAGATTTCGGCACTGAAGCTTTCTTT CSVDRADFGTEAFF NA TRBJ1-1 TRBV29-1 NA
TGTGCCAGCAGCTTGGGGCGACAGATAATGAACACTGAAGCTTTCTTT CASSLGRQIMNTEAFF NA TRBJ1-1 TRBV5-4 NA
TGTGCCAGCAGCCAAGACAGAAGGGAAAAACTGTTTTTT CASSQDRREKLFF NA TRBJ1-4 TRBV14 NA
TGTGCCAGCAGTTACTCGGGCCAGGGCACTTACGAGCAGTACTTC CASSYSGQGTYEQYF few TRBJ2-7 TRBV6-5 NA
TGTGCCAGCAGTGATCTGTTAGGCAGAACTAGCACAGATACGCAGTATTTT CASSDLLGRTSTDTQYF NA TRBJ2-3 TRBV6-1 NA
TGTGCCAGCTCACCGGCCAACCTGGGGAGCAATCAGCCCCAGCATTTT CASSPANLGSNQPQHF NA TRBJ1-5 TRBV18 NA
TGTGCCAGCAGCGCCAGTCCCAGGGCGGGAACCGGGGAGCTGTTTTTT CASSASPRAGTGELFF NA TRBJ2-2 TRBV7-7 NA
TGCGCCAGCAGCCCAGACAGGGGCCCTGGCTACACCTTC CASSPDRGPGYTF NA TRBJ1-2 TRBV5-1 TRBD1
TGCGCCAGCAGCACTGGGACAGAGAATCAGCCCCAGCATTTT CASSTGTENQPQHF NA TRBJ1-5 TRBV5-1 TRBD1
TGTGCCAGCAGTTTGGACGCACAAGAGACCCAGTACTTC CASSLDAQETQYF NA TRBJ2-5 TRBV28 NA
TGCGCCAGCAGCTTGGCGACCTTCGACGATTATGGCTACACCTTC CASSLATFDDYGYTF few TRBJ1-2 TRBV5-1 NA
TGTGCCAGCAGCTTGGGGGGGCCCCGCACAGATACGCAGTATTTT CASSLGGPRTDTQYF few TRBJ2-3 TRBV5-4 NA
TGTGCCAGCAGTGCCACGTGGCGCCGCGGAGGGGCCTACGAGCAGTACTTC CASSATWRRGGAYEQYF NA TRBJ2-7 TRBV28 NA
TGTGCCAGCTCACCAAACCCGGACAGGGGGCCCGGGGAGCTGTTTTTT CASSPNPDRGPGELFF NA TRBJ2-2 TRBV18 TRBD1
TGTGCCAGCAGTGAAAGTGGCGACAGGACCTTCGAAAAACTGTTTTTT CASSESGDRTFEKLFF few TRBJ1-4 TRBV25-1 NA
TGCGCCAGCAGCTTAACCGGGACAGGGAACTATGGCTACACCTTC CASSLTGTGNYGYTF NA TRBJ1-2 TRBV5-1 TRBD1
TGTGCCAGCATTCCTTCCCGGGACAGGGCTAACTATGGCTACACCTTC CASIPSRDRANYGYTF NA TRBJ1-2 TRBV2 TRBD1
TGTGCCAGCAGCCTACATAAAGATACGCAGTATTTT CASSLHKDTQYF NA TRBJ2-3 TRBV7-6 NA
TGTGCCAGCAGCCGGAGGACAGGGACCATGCCCCAGCATTTT CASSRRTGTMPQHF NA TRBJ1-5 TRBV21-1 NA
TGTGCCAGCAGCGTTTTCCCGGGACTAGCGGGAGGTCCCAATGAGCAGTTCTTC CASSVFPGLAGGPNEQFF NA TRBJ2-1 TRBV7-9 TRBD2
TGTGCCAGCAGCTTACCGAGCGGAGTGGGAGATACGCAGTATTTT CASSLPSGVGDTQYF NA TRBJ2-3 TRBV11-2 NA
TGTGCCAGCAGCCCACTTGACAGGGCGCCAACGTTGGAGTACTTC CASSPLDRAPTLEYF many TRBJ2-7 TRBV6-5 TRBD1
TGCGCCAGCAGCTTAGGCACCACCGGGGAGCTGTTTTTT CASSLGTTGELFF NA TRBJ2-2 TRBV5-1 NA
TGTGCCAGCAGTGGCGGGTTCCTTAACTATGGCTACACCTTC CASSGGFLNYGYTF NA TRBJ1-2 TRBV6-1 NA
TGTGCCAGCAGCCGTTGGGGGGGGATGAACACTGAAGCTTTCTTT CASSRWGGMNTEAFF NA TRBJ1-1 TRBV7-2 NA
TGTGCCAGCAGAGACTATGGCTCTAATGAAAAACTGTTTTTT CASRDYGSNEKLFF NA TRBJ1-4 TRBV6-1 NA
TGTGTCAGAAGCTCCTCCGGGTCCAGGGAGATTCAGCCCCAGCATTTT CVRSSSGSREIQPQHF NA TRBJ1-5 TRBV7-5 NA
TGTGCCAGCTCACCTCAGGCGCAAGAGACCCAGTACTTC CASSPQAQETQYF NA TRBJ2-5 TRBV18 NA
TGTGCCAGCAGCTTAGATCCTACTAATGAAAAACTGTTTTTT CASSLDPTNEKLFF NA TRBJ1-4 TRBV7-6 NA
TGTGCCAGCAGCGTGATCAGCGGGAATCGGAATGAGCAGTTCTTC CASSVISGNRNEQFF NA TRBJ2-1 TRBV9 TRBD2
TGTGCCAGCAGTTCCCGACTAGGTTCCGGGGAGCTGTTTTTT CASSSRLGSGELFF NA TRBJ2-2 TRBV28 NA
TGCGCCAGCAGCCACCCCGGGAGCGGCGAGACCCAGTACTTC CASSHPGSGETQYF NA TRBJ2-5 TRBV4-1 NA
TGCGCCAGCAGCCCCGGGACTAGCGGGATGAATGAGCAGTTCTTC CASSPGTSGMNEQFF NA TRBJ2-1 TRBV5-1 TRBD2
TGTGCCAGCAGTTTTGGGGGTATCGCCTACAATGAGCAGTTCTTC CASSFGGIAYNEQFF NA TRBJ2-1 TRBV27 NA
TGCAGCGTGGCCGAGCGCGCCGACTTATACGAGCAGTACTTC CSVAERADLYEQYF few TRBJ2-7 TRBV29-1 NA
TGTGCCAGCAGTGTGGACAAAGGCAATGAGCAGTTCTTC CASSVDKGNEQFF NA TRBJ2-1 TRBV2 NA
TGCGCCAGCAGCTTGGAGGGTTATAATGAAAAACTGTTTTTT CASSLEGYNEKLFF NA TRBJ1-4 TRBV5-1 NA
TGTGCCAGCAGGGACAGGGGGAATCAGCCCCAGCATTTT CASRDRGNQPQHF NA TRBJ1-5 TRBV6-1 TRBD1
TGCGCCAGCACCAAGGGCCTTGGGGAGACCCAGTACTTC CASTKGLGETQYF NA TRBJ2-5 TRBV10-1 NA
TGTGCCAGCTCATCTGACAGGAAGTCCTACGAGCAGTACTTC CASSSDRKSYEQYF few TRBJ2-7 TRBV18 NA
TGTGCCAGCAGCCGACAGGAGCAAGAGACCCAGTACTTC CASSRQEQETQYF NA TRBJ2-5 TRBV7-2 NA
TGCGCCAGCAGCTTGGCCAGGGCCTCGGAGCGGGGAGAGACCCAGTACTTC CASSLARASERGETQYF NA TRBJ2-5 TRBV5-1 TRBD2